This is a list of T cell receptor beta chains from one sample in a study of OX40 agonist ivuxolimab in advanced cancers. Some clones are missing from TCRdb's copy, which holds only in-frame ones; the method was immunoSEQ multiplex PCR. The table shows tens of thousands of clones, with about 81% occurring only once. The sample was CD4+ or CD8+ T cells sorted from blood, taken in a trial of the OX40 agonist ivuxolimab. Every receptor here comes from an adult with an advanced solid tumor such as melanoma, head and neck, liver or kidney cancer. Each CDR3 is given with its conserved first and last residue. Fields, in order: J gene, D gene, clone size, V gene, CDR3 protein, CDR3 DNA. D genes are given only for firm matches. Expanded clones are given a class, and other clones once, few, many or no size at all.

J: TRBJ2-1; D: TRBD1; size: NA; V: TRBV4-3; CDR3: CASSQDLTGGGNEQFF; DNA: TGCGCCAGCAGCCAAGATTTGACAGGGGGGGGCAATGAGCAGTTCTTC
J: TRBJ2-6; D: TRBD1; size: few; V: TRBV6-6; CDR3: CASSDQGAAGANVLTF; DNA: TGTGCCAGCAGCGACCAGGGGGCGGCGGGGGCCAACGTCCTGACTTTC
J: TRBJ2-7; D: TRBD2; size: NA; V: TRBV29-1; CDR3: CSAETSGAAYEQYF; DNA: TGCAGCGCCGAGACTAGCGGGGCTGCCTACGAGCAGTACTTC
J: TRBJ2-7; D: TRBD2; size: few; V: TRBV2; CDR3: CASRGLAAYEQYF; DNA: TGTGCCAGCAGAGGACTAGCGGCTTACGAGCAGTACTTC
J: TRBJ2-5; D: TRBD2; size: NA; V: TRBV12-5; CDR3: CASGNGLAVEETQYF; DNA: TGTGCTAGTGGTAACGGACTAGCGGTAGAAGAGACCCAGTACTTC
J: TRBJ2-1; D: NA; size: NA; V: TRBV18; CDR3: CASSPVTGGFYNEQFF; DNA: TGTGCCAGCTCACCGGTGACAGGTGGATTTTACAATGAGCAGTTCTTC
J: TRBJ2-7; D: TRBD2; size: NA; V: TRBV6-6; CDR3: CASSPTSGRLGEQYF; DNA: TGTGCCAGCAGCCCCACTAGCGGGAGACTTGGCGAGCAGTACTTC
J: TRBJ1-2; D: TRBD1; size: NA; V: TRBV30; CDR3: CAWSVVRQGTGYTF; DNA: TGTGCCTGGAGTGTTGTGAGACAGGGAACGGGCTACACCTTC
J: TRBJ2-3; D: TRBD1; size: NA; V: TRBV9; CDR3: CASSTRVTGGQDTQYF; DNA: TGTGCCAGCAGCACCAGAGTGACAGGGGGACAAGATACGCAGTATTTT
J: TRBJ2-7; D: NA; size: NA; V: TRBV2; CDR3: CASKGAFSYEQYF; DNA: TGTGCCAGCAAGGGAGCTTTCTCCTACGAGCAGTACTTC
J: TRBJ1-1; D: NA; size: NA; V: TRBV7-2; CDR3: CASSFAGLSEAFF; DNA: TGTGCCAGCAGCTTTGCGGGGCTTTCTGAAGCTTTCTTT
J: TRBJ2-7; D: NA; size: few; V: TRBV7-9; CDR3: CASSPKGRPGRF; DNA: TGTGCCAGCAGCCCGAAGGGACGTCCAGGCCGCTTC
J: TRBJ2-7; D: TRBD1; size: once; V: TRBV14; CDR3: CASSQGGTVNYEQYF; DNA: TGTGCCAGCAGCCAAGGGGGGACAGTGAACTACGAGCAGTACTTC
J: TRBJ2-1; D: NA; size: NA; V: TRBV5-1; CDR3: CASRINPDRYNEQFF; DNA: TGCGCCAGCAGAATTAACCCAGATCGCTACAATGAGCAGTTCTTC
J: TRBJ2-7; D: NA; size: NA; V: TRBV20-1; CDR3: CSARGQSEQYF; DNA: TGCAGTGCTAGAGGACAGAGCGAGCAGTACTTC
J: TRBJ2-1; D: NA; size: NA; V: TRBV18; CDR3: CASSPTFGTHEQFF; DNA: TGTGCCAGCTCGCCTACTTTCGGGACCCATGAGCAGTTCTTC
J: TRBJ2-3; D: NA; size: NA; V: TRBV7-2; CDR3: CASRHSTDTQYF; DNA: TGTGCCAGTCGACATAGCACAGATACGCAGTATTTT
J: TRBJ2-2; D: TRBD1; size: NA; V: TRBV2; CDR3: CASSEIAGGPGELFF; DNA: TGTGCCAGCAGTGAGATTGCAGGGGGCCCCGGGGAGCTGTTTTTT
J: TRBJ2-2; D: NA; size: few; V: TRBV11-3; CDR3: CASSPPRGENTGELFF; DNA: TGTGCCAGCAGCCCCCCCCGGGGAGAGAACACCGGGGAGCTGTTTTTT
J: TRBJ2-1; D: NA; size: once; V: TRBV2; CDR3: CASIGRLGSYNEQFF; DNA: TGTGCCAGCATTGGTCGTCTGGGGTCCTACAATGAGCAGTTCTTC
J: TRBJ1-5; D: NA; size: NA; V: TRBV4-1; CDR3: CASSQDPVRHQPQHF; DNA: TGCGCCAGCAGCCAAGATCCGGTCCGTCATCAGCCCCAGCATTTT
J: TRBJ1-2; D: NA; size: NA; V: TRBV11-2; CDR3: CASSPREGLGYTF; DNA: TGTGCCAGCAGCCCCCGGGAAGGACTAGGCTACACCTTC
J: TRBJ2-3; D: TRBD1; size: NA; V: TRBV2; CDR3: CASSDEGAGADTQYF; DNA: TGTGCCAGCAGTGACGAGGGGGCAGGGGCAGATACGCAGTATTTT
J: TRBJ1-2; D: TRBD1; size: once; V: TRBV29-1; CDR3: CSAEGQNYGYTF; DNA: TGCAGCGCTGAGGGACAGAACTATGGCTACACCTTC
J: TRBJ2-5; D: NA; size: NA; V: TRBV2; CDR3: CASSEVWGIETQYF; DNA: TGTGCCAGCAGTGAGGTTTGGGGAATAGAGACCCAGTACTTC
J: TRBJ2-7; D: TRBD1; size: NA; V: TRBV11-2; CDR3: CASSLVGWDSSYEQYF; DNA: TGTGCCAGCAGCTTGGTCGGTTGGGACAGCTCCTACGAGCAGTACTTC
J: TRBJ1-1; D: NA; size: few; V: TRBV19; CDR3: CASSNTGNTEAFF; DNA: TGTGCCAGTAGTAATACAGGGAACACTGAAGCTTTCTTT
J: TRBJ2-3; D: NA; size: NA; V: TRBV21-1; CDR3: CASIYDREDTDTQYF; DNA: TGTGCCAGCATCTACGACAGGGAGGACACAGATACGCAGTATTTT
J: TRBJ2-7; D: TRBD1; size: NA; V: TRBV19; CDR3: CASRGTGGTYEQYF; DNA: TGTGCCAGTAGGGGGACAGGGGGGACCTACGAGCAGTACTTC
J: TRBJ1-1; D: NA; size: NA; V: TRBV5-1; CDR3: CASSLGYIAFF; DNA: TGCGCCAGCAGCTTGGGGTACATAGCTTTCTTT
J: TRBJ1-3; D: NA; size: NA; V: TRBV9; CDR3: CASSGEYSGNTIYF; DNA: TGTGCCAGCAGCGGGGAGTACTCTGGAAACACCATATATTTT
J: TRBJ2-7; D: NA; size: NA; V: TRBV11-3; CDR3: CASSALESDEQYF; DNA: TGTGCCAGCAGCGCCTTAGAGTCCGACGAGCAGTACTTC
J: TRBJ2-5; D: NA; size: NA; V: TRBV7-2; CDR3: CASSLGASLQETQYF; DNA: TGTGCCAGCAGCTTAGGGGCTAGCCTACAAGAGACCCAGTACTTC
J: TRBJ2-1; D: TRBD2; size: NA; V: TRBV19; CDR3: CASSLGLAGPGSYNEQFF; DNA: TGTGCCAGTAGTTTGGGACTAGCGGGACCCGGCTCCTACAATGAGCAGTTCTTC
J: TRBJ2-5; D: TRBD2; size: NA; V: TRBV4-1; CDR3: CASTRTSGVQETQYF; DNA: TGCGCCAGCACCCGGACTAGCGGGGTCCAAGAGACCCAGTACTTC
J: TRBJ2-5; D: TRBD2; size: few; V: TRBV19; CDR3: CASTRTSGRKETQYF; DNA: TGTGCCAGTACCCGGACTAGCGGTCGAAAAGAGACCCAGTACTTC
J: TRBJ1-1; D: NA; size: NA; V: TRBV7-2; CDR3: CASSSGTGGTEAFF; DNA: TGTGCCAGCAGCTCCGGGACGGGGGGCACTGAAGCTTTCTTT
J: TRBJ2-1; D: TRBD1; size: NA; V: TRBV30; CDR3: CAWYRGTPYNEQFF; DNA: TGTGCCTGGTACAGGGGGACCCCCTACAATGAGCAGTTCTTC
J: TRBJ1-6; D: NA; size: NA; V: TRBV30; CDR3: CAWSGLYNSPLHF; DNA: TGTGCCTGGAGTGGCTTATATAATTCACCCCTCCACTTT
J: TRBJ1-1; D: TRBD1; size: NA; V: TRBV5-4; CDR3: CASSLGDRMNTEAFF; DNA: TGTGCCAGCAGCTTGGGGGACAGGATGAACACTGAAGCTTTCTTT
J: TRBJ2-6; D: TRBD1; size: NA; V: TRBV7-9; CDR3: CASSSFRDRTPSGANVLTF; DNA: TGTGCCAGCAGCTCTTTCCGGGACAGGACTCCCTCTGGGGCCAACGTCCTGACTTTC
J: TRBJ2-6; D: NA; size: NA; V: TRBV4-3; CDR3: CASSQDGSGANVLTF; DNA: TGCGCCAGCAGCCAAGACGGCTCTGGGGCCAACGTCCTGACTTTC